This T cell receptor (beta chain) was sequenced in a study of a mutant IDH1 vaccine in newly diagnosed glioma (dated by TCRdb to 2020 to 2023). Context from the whole study: Vaccination started 4-6 weeks after radiotherapy alone, or was given together with temozolomide cycles in the groups whose treatment included chemotherapy. Of the approximately 35 treated patients, around 62% were male and approximately 40% were female, and a mean age of around 40 years was recorded. Before enrollment, most patients had been given radiochemotherapy with temozolomide as standard therapy, while the rest had received either radiotherapy alone or temozolomide alone. The week-35 safety follow-up was designated visit V12, and the week-47 end of study was designated visit V13. Peripheral blood samples were drawn at six visits, namely V03 (baseline), V05, V07, V10, V12 and V13. For exploratory analyses, 25 to 30 treated patients had longitudinal TCRB deep sequencing done wherever samples were available. General conclusions and limits of the study: Across multiple MHC alleles, vaccine-induced immune responses were seen in around 93% of patients. According to the authors, sample limitations meant that analyses of patient blood samples could not be reproduced. Availability determined which PBMC samples were chosen for TCRB deep sequencing. Pseudoprogression appeared unrelated to alterations in the top peripheral T cell clonotypes detected by TCRB sequencing.

This specimen's time point label, per the study, means: week 35, safety follow-up. A 20-mer mutant IDH1 peptide at 300 micrograms in Montanide made up each vaccine dose, which was injected subcutaneously together with topical imiquimod. Patients received eight vaccinations in weeks 1, 3, 5, 7, 11, 15, 19 and 23, corresponding to visits V03 through V10. The donors had newly diagnosed IDH1-mutant astrocytomas of WHO grade 3 or 4 that showed loss of nuclear ATRX. The samples were drawn from NOA16, a multicentre, single-arm, open-label phase I trial in Germany that tested a mutant IDH1 peptide vaccine in humans for the first time. Genomic DNA for TCRB sequencing was extracted from EDTA blood using the DNeasy Blood and Tissue Kit. A word on this clone: Its recognized antigen is unknown. Base qualities are not recorded, but no much larger clone differs from it by a single base.

Deletion took 1 base off V and 0 bases off J, with a span of 4 bases between the germline ends. CDR1 is given as SGHRS and CDR2 as YFSETQ, both from the germline V gene. The CDR3 holds 13 amino acids from the cysteine to the phenylalanine. Only the CDR3 portion is preserved as DNA: 39 bases, with reading frame beginning at the first base. Libraries were constructed by the immunoSEQ multiplex PCR assay. Rearranged TCR beta chain sequences were amplified with the hsTCRB Kit following the manufacturer's protocol. An Illumina MiSeq was used to sequence the TCRB libraries. For the original study's pipeline: The kit vendor's proprietary platform handled demultiplexing, trimming and gene mapping. TCRdb obtained this table from immuneACCESS and retained in-frame rearrangements with V and J assigned. These tables miss some clones; where compared with another copy, unresolved V genes account for less than half of the shortfall, and the remainder is unexplained. Clone size and V and J calls were adopted from that table, with D and trimming inferred from the DNA. A total of about 56,000 clones appear in this sample, roughly nine tenths of them only once. The ten biggest clones cover roughly 1.6% of the sample.

The chain is made from TRBV5-1 and TRBJ1-1, with the D gene uncertain. The sequence was obtained from a man aged 40-50 years with glioma. The sample here was PBMCs, taken from a glioma patient whose treatment included an IDH1 peptide vaccine. The CDR3 reads CASSLKVNTEAFF. The nucleotide sequence reads as follows: TGCGCCAGCAGCTTGAAAGTGAACACTGAAGCTTTCTTT.